What follows are 31 T cell receptor beta chains derived from one specimen sequenced in a study of cytomegalovirus exposure and HLA in healthy donors. The table came from immunoSEQ multiplex PCR; TCRdb's copy has only in-frame clones and leaves some out. Of some 170,000 clones detected, roughly 84% appear once; the ten largest clones hold roughly 10%. The material sequenced was PBMCs. The receptor source for this set is a man aged 25-45 years in good health and CMV-seropositive.

The gene calls are TRBV28 and TRBJ2-1; TRBD2 agrees at 11 bases. V lost 7 bases to trimming and J lost 6 bases; unmatched junction nucleotides: 5. Germline V gives CDR1 MDHEN, CDR2 SYDVKM. CDR3 length: 14 amino acids. This CDR3 is CASTGTSGVNEQFF. The DNA of the CDR3 is TGTGCCAGCACCGGGACTAGCGGCGTCAATGAGCAGTTCTTC.

The chain joins TRBV4-3 to TRBJ1-1; D not certain. Germline CDR1 and CDR2: LGHNA and YSLEER. V was clipped by 1 base and J by 4 bases, with 10 bases between them. The CDR3 runs to 14 residues. DNA for the CDR3: TGCGCCAGCAGCCAAGGTAGAGGGATCACTGAAGCTTTCTTT. It translates to CASSQGRGITEAFF.

This chain uses TRBV5-6 with TRBJ2-3; 11 nucleotides agree with TRBD1. Trimming took 3 bases from V and 2 from J; bases not matched to a gene: 2. Germline assignment: CDR1 SGHDT and CDR2 YYEEEE. The length of the CDR3 is 15 residues. The DNA for the CDR3 is TGTGCCAGCAGCTCGGACAGGGGGCCCACAGATACGCAGTATTTT. It is translated as CASSSDRGPTDTQYF. The whole variable domain, filled in from reference TRBV5-6 and TRBJ2-3, reads DAGVTQSPTHLIKTRGQQVTLRCSPKSGHDTVSWYQQALGQGPQFIFQYYEEEERQRGNFPDRFSGHQFPNYSSELNVNALLLGDSALYLCASSSDRGPTDTQYFGPGTRLTVL.

The rearrangement joins TRBV2 to TRBJ2-5; 8 bases match TRBD2. V was clipped by 5 bases and J by 4 bases; unmatched bases: 3. CDR1 SNHLY and CDR2 FYNNEI come from the germline V gene. The CDR3 is 13 residues long. CDR3: CASSPRGGETQYF. Written as DNA, the CDR3 is TGTGCCAGCAGTCCCCGGGGGGGAGAGACCCAGTACTTC. The variable domain in full, with the rest retrieved from reference TRBV2 and TRBJ2-5, is EPEVTQTPSHQVTQMGQEVILRCVPISNHLYFYWYRQILGQKVEFLVSFYNNEISEKSEIFDDQFSVERPDGSNFTLKIRSTKLEDSAMYFCASSPRGGETQYFGPGTRLLVL.

The chain links TRBV7-9 to TRBJ1-1; TRBD1 might be the D (6 bases). The germline CDR1 and CDR2 sequences are SEHNR and FQNEAQ (reference sequence). V lost 5 bases, J lost 8 bases, and 6 bases lay in between. This CDR3 has 10 amino acids. Here the CDR3 DNA reads TGTGCCAGCAGCGGGACAGAAGCTTTCTTT. It codes for CASSGTEAFF.

The chain carries TRBV6-4 and TRBJ2-1; 15 bases line up with TRBD2. Trimming at V came to 0 bases and at J to 4 bases, leaving 7 bases not matched to a gene. The CDR3 has 19 amino acids. CDR1 is MRHNA, CDR2 SNTAGT, per germline. The CDR3 bases are TGTGCCAGCAGTGACTCGGTCGGGACTAGCGGGAGGTATTACAATGAGCAGTTCTTC. Translation: CASSDSVGTSGRYYNEQFF.

This clone occurred once. CDR3 in amino acids: CSVGDMGQPQHF. In DNA, the CDR3 is TGCAGCGTAGGGGATATGGGTCAGCCCCAGCATTTT. The chain carries TRBV29-1 and TRBJ1-5; a possible D gene is TRBD1 (5 bases). The germline CDR1 and CDR2 sequences are SQVTM and ANQGSEA. This CDR3 has 12 residues. V lost 6 bases and J 6 bases, leaving 12 bases between the germline ends.

The J gene is TRBJ2-7, the V gene TRBV30; possibly TRBD1 for D (5 bases). V lost 0 bases and J lost 5, with 17 bases in between. From germline, CDR1 is GTSNPN and CDR2 SVGIG (reference sequence). The CDR3 length is 15 residues. CDR3 in DNA: TGTGCCTGGAGTGTAGGGGCAGGGCCACCCGACGAGCAGTACTTC. It is translated as CAWSVGAGPPDEQYF.

The chain joins TRBV11-1 to TRBJ1-2; the D gene is possibly TRBD1 (5 bases). The CDR3 extends over 14 amino acids. The germline CDR1 and CDR2 sequences are SGHAT and FQDESV (reference sequence). The ends were cut back, 5 bases at V and 2 bases at J, with 12 bases in the middle. The CDR3: CASSPRTTNYGYTF. The CDR3 region has the DNA TGTGCCAGCAGCCCAAGGACAACGAACTATGGCTACACCTTC.

This clone was observed a single time. V and J are TRBV2 and TRBJ2-5; D unclear. This CDR3 region has 13 residues. Germline-derived CDR1 and CDR2 are SNHLY and FYNNEI. With 4 bases removed from V and 5 bases from J, the gap between germline ends came to 11 bases. The CDR3 coding sequence is TGTGCCAGCAGTGGGGTCGACGGGGAGACCCAGTACTTC. Residues: CASSGVDGETQYF.

This clone was counted once. The chain carries TRBV9 and TRBJ2-1; 11 bases match TRBD2. The CDR3 spans 19 residues. Germline V CDR1 and CDR2: SGDLS, YYNGEE. With 0 bases clipped from V and 0 bases from J, the junction kept 8 bases outside the gene matches. In DNA form, the CDR3 reads TGTGCCAGCAGCGTAGCTAGCGGGGGGCCTTCCTCCTCCTACAATGAGCAGTTCTTC. Amino acid sequence: CASSVASGGPSSSYNEQFF.

This sequence joins TRBV10-3 and TRBJ2-6; TRBD2 might be the D (5 bases). The CDR3 is 14 amino acids. V was cut by 11 bases and J by 4 bases, with 15 bases left in between. Per the germline V gene, CDR1 is ENHRY and CDR2 is SYGVKD. The CDR3 sequence is CAPRRLPGANVLTF. Written as DNA, the CDR3 is TGTGCCCCGAGGAGGCTCCCCGGGGCCAACGTCCTGACTTTC.

The count of this clone is one. The chain has TRBV7-9 and TRBJ1-1; unclear D gene. The germline CDR1 and CDR2 sequences are SEHNR and FQNEAQ (reference sequence). V was trimmed by 3 bases and J by 1 base, leaving 9 bases between them. CDR3 length: 14 residues. In nucleotides, the CDR3 is TGTGCCAGCAGCTTGCAGTCAGGGAACACTGAAGCTTTCTTT. The encoded protein is CASSLQSGNTEAFF.

This chain uses TRBV19 with TRBJ2-7, with 8 nucleotides matching TRBD1. The CDR3 contains 15 residues. Germline V lookup: CDR1 LNHDA, CDR2 SQIVND (reference sequence). The V and J ends lost 1 base and 4 bases, in that order; junction bases with no gene match: 6. In DNA, the CDR3 is TGTGCCAGTAGTATAGTGGGGACAGGACTGTACGAGCAGTACTTC. Translated, it gives CASSIVGTGLYEQYF.

V usage is TRBV7-9 and J usage is TRBJ2-7; TRBD2 matches 10 bases. J lost 2 bases, V lost 5 bases, and 9 bases had no gene match. Germline CDR1 SEHNR, CDR2 FQNEAQ (reference sequence). The CDR3 runs to 16 residues. The CDR3 DNA reads TGTGCCAGCAGCCCAAGCCGAGCGGGGGGGACCTACGAGCAGTACTTC. This gives the protein CASSPSRAGGTYEQYF.

The chain links TRBV29-1 to TRBJ2-3; 7 bases match TRBD2. CDR1 SQVTM and CDR2 ANQGSEA come from the germline V gene. V shed 4 bases, J shed 2 bases, and the junction held 6 bases outside the gene matches. The length of the CDR3 is 14 residues. CDR3 loop: CSVGELAYTDTQYF. CDR3 coding DNA: TGCAGCGTTGGGGAACTAGCGTACACAGATACGCAGTATTTT.

This chain connects TRBV4-3 to TRBJ2-5; D possibly corresponds to TRBD1 (5 bases). The germline gives CDR1 LGHNA, CDR2 YSLEER. CDR3 length equals 15 residues. Trimming took off 0 bases at V and 3 bases at J, with 11 bases between the two ends. CDR3 region: CASSQELVREETQYF. In DNA form, the CDR3 reads TGCGCCAGCAGCCAAGAGTTGGTCAGGGAAGAGACCCAGTACTTC.

This chain links TRBV19 with TRBJ2-5, with D possibly matching TRBD1 (6 bases). The CDR3 has 12 residues. The germline V gene has CDR1 LNHDA and CDR2 SQIVND (reference sequence). V dropped 9 bases and J dropped 4 bases, with 12 bases sitting between them. This CDR3 reads CASRQAGETQYF. CDR3 nucleotides: TGTGCCAGCCGACAGGCGGGAGAGACCCAGTACTTC.

The chain has TRBV4-3 and TRBJ1-1; TRBD1 matches 8 bases. The V and J ends lost 0 bases and 5 bases, in that order; junction bases with no gene match: 8. Germline CDR1 is LGHNA and CDR2 is YSLEER. The CDR3 is 16 residues long. The CDR3 sequence is CASSQDPGRGLTEAFF. CDR3 DNA: TGCGCCAGCAGCCAAGATCCGGGCAGGGGGCTGACTGAAGCTTTCTTT.

The rearrangement links TRBV12-5 to TRBJ2-1; 9 nucleotides line up with TRBD2. CDR1 LGHNT and CDR2 FRNRAP come from the germline V gene. CDR3 length equals 20 residues. Germline trimming cut 0 bases from V and 4 bases from J; bases unmatched to any gene: 16. The CDR3: CASGLVPSYSGLAGYNEQFF. CDR3 in DNA: TGTGCTAGTGGTTTGGTACCCTCATATTCGGGGCTAGCGGGGTACAATGAGCAGTTCTTC.

The V and J genes are TRBV7-2 and TRBJ2-7; D is perhaps TRBD1 (5 bases). This CDR3 spans 13 amino acids. V lost 4 bases to trimming and J lost 7 bases, with 14 bases between them. Germline values: CDR1 SGHTA, CDR2 FQGNSA. The CDR3 bases are TGTGCCAGCAGCTCTCACTCAGGGAATGAGCAGTACTTC. Encoded protein: CASSSHSGNEQYF.

This CDR3 is CASSPISQGNEQYF. The CDR3 bases are TGTGCCAGCAGCCCAATCTCACAGGGAAACGAGCAGTACTTC. The chain uses TRBV7-3 and TRBJ2-7; tentative D call: TRBD1 (6 bases). The germline V gene encodes CDR1 SGHTA and CDR2 FQGTGA. Trimming pared 5 bases from V and 5 bases from J, leaving 16 bases between. CDR3 length equals 14 residues.

Only one count was recorded for this clone. The chain is built from TRBV2 and TRBJ2-3, with 8 bases aligning to TRBD1. Germline V gene data show CDR1 as SNHLY and CDR2 as FYNNEI. CDR3 length: 15 residues. The junction had 12 bases not matched to a gene; V was cut back by 3 bases and J by 10 bases. CDR3 amino acids: CASSDYSGGAQSQYF. The CDR3 nucleotides are TGTGCCAGCAGTGATTATTCAGGGGGCGCGCAATCGCAGTATTTT.

The chain has TRBV5-1 and TRBJ1-2; 8 bases are shared with TRBD1. Germline lookup yields CDR1 SGHRS and CDR2 YFSETQ. With 1 base clipped from V and 7 bases from J, the junction kept 9 bases outside the gene matches. The CDR3 extends over 15 amino acids. The CDR3 nucleotides read TGCGCCAGCAGCTTGTATGGAACAGGGGGTGGTGGCTACACCTTC. Encoded protein: CASSLYGTGGGGYTF.

This chain uses TRBV6-5 with TRBJ1-3, with TRBD1 matching over 7 bases. V trimming: 5 bases; J trimming: 0 bases; junction bases outside the gene matches: 1. Germline V gives CDR1 MNHEY, CDR2 SVGAGI. The CDR3 has 14 amino acids. This CDR3 is CASSRQGSGNTIYF. The DNA of the CDR3 is TGTGCCAGCAGTCGACAGGGCTCTGGAAACACCATATATTTT.

This chain joins TRBV6-5 and TRBJ2-3; D remains ambiguous. This CDR3 region has 11 residues. Trimming pared 5 bases from V and 6 bases from J, leaving 6 bases between. Germline V CDR1 and CDR2: MNHEY, SVGAGI. CDR3 sequence: CASSTEDTQYF. The CDR3 DNA is TGTGCCAGCAGTACAGAGGATACGCAGTATTTT.

The chain carries TRBV7-7 and TRBJ2-2; D is uncertain. CDR1 SSHAT and CDR2 FNYEAQ come from the germline V gene (reference sequence). This CDR3 has 12 amino acids. V lost 2 bases and J lost 8, with 6 bases in between. The CDR3 DNA reads TGTGCCAGCAGCTTATACCGGGGGGAGCTGTTTTTT. Its translation is CASSLYRGELFF.

This chain connects TRBV27 to TRBJ2-1; 9 bases are shared with TRBD2. The ends lost 3 bases at V and 5 bases at J; junction bases unmatched: 5. Germline values: CDR1 MNHEY, CDR2 SMNVEV (reference sequence). This CDR3 contains 15 residues. The chain's CDR3 is CASSLPSGIHNEQFF. In nucleotides, the CDR3 is TGTGCCAGCAGTTTGCCTAGCGGGATCCACAATGAGCAGTTCTTC.

The gene calls are TRBV6-5 and TRBJ2-1, with 7 bases aligning to TRBD1. CDR1 is MNHEY, CDR2 SVGAGI, per germline. This CDR3 has 13 amino acids. J was trimmed by 8 bases and V by 6 bases; bases with no gene match: 7. In DNA, the CDR3 is TGTGCCAGCAGAGAGGACAGGCAACATGAGCAGTTCTTC. Protein sequence: CASREDRQHEQFF.

The chain carries TRBV29-1 and TRBJ1-1; no clear D. With 8 bases removed from V and 3 bases from J, the gap between germline ends came to 13 bases. CDR1 is SQVTM and CDR2 is ANQGSEA in the germline V gene. This CDR3 comprises 12 residues. Here the CDR3 DNA reads TGCAGCTCCCAGGCGGACTACACTGAAGCTTTCTTT. Amino acids: CSSQADYTEAFF. Looking up the rest from reference TRBV29-1 and TRBJ1-1 gives the full variable domain: SAVISQKPSRDICQRGTSLTIQCQVDSQVTMMFWYRQQPGQSLTLIATANQGSEATYESGFVIDKFPISRPNLTFSTLTVSNMSPEDSSIYLCSSQADYTEAFFGQGTRLTVV.

V gene TRBV27 combines with J gene TRBJ2-1; TRBD2 matches at 9 bases. The CDR3 has 14 residues. CDR1 is MNHEY and CDR2 is SMNVEV in the germline V gene (reference sequence). V shed 4 bases and J 9 bases; nucleotides not matched to a gene: 7. DNA for the CDR3: TGTGCCAGCAGTTATGGGACTAGCCGGAGTGAGCAGTTCTTC. Residues: CASSYGTSRSEQFF.